This record covers a single T cell receptor (beta chain). The antigen remains unidentified. TCRdb reprocessed the 5' RACE reads; each CDR3 protein has one entry and no DNA is given. The sample holds about 300,000 distinct CDR3 sequences. The sample comes from a study of monozygotic twins with inflammatory bowel disease. Study results and limitations: In the analysis, different T cell subtypes could not be told apart.

The CDR3 is made up of 18 amino acids. Germline CDR1 is SGDLS and CDR2 is YYNGEE. Per donor, 2.5 ml of blood was collected and frozen. Investigators extracted total RNA from whole blood and did not sort T cells. The chain combines TRBV9 with TRBJ2-2; TCRdb proposes TRBD1, but this gene call is untestable without DNA. This TCR was recovered from a human donor with ulcerative colitis or Crohn's disease, or a healthy co-twin of an affected twin (not recorded which). The sequenced sample was blood. This chain's CDR3 is CASSVRGRGGSSDRELFF.